The 28 T cell receptor beta chains listed next were all sequenced from one sample in a study of blood T cell repertoires in COVID-19. Data came from immunoSEQ multiplex PCR; TCRdb stores just in-frame clones and leaves some out. In the table there are about 230,000 clones, around 92% of which are singletons. Sequenced input: PBMCs or T cells enriched from blood (not recorded which). These receptors were taken from a young woman with acute COVID-19.

This chain uses TRBV9 with TRBJ2-1; a possible D gene is TRBD1 (5 bases). The germline V gene encodes CDR1 SGDLS and CDR2 YYNGEE. The CDR3 totals 15 residues. V lost 4 bases to trimming and J lost 7 bases, with 18 bases between them. For the CDR3, the DNA is TGTGCCAGCAGCCCACGAGGAACCAGGGAAAATGAGCAGTTCTTC. This gives the protein CASSPRGTRENEQFF. Full variable domain (rest looked up from reference TRBV9 and TRBJ2-1): DSGVTQTPKHLITATGQRVTLRCSPRSGDLSVYWYQQSLDQGLQFLIQYYNGEERAKGNILERFSAQQFPDLHSELNLSSLELGDSALYFCASSPRGTRENEQFFGPGTRLTVL.

This sequence joins TRBV9 and TRBJ2-5; TRBD1 matches at 9 bases. The CDR3 totals 15 residues. Germline CDR1 is SGDLS and CDR2 is YYNGEE. The J segment lost 5 bases and the V segment lost 4 bases, leaving 9 bases of the junction unmatched. The CDR3 DNA reads TGTGCCAGCAGCCCCTGGCACAGGGGGCTTGAGACCCAGTACTTC. It translates to CASSPWHRGLETQYF.

The chain has TRBV6-1 and TRBJ1-5; 7 nucleotides agree with TRBD1. The CDR3 has 16 amino acids. Germline CDR1 is MNHNS and CDR2 is SASEGT. The trim removed 4 bases at V and 6 bases at J, leaving 12 bases unmatched. The CDR3 region is CASSGDRAGLFQPQHF. For the CDR3, the DNA is TGTGCCAGCAGTGGTGACAGGGCAGGCCTCTTTCAGCCCCAGCATTTT.

The genes are TRBV5-8 and TRBJ1-2; 8 bases map to TRBD1. With 3 bases clipped from V and 6 bases from J, the junction kept 10 bases outside the gene matches. The CDR3 contains 15 residues. Germline CDR1 reads SGHTS; CDR2 reads YDEGEE. CDR3 residues: CASSSASGGWDGYTF. In DNA form, the CDR3 reads TGTGCCAGCAGCTCCGCTTCAGGGGGCTGGGATGGCTACACCTTC.

The chain employs TRBV19 and TRBJ1-2, with D perhaps TRBD1 (5 bases). Germline CDR1 reads LNHDA; CDR2 reads SQIVND (reference sequence). The CDR3 extends over 16 amino acids. Deletions cut 4 bases from V and 4 bases from J, with 19 bases between. CDR3 sequence reads: CASSTELDTRGYGYTF. The CDR3 region has the DNA TGTGCCAGTAGTACAGAATTGGACACGCGTGGCTATGGCTACACCTTC.

V is TRBV19 and J is TRBJ1-5; unclear D gene. Germline CDR1 LNHDA, CDR2 SQIVND (reference sequence). This CDR3 has 15 residues. The V and J ends lost 3 bases and 1 base respectively, with 10 bases between them. The CDR3 spells CASSMGGGSNQPQHF. In DNA form, the CDR3 reads TGTGCCAGTAGTATGGGAGGAGGGAGCAATCAGCCCCAGCATTTT.

This chain uses TRBV7-2 with TRBJ1-4; perhaps TRBD1 as D (5 bases). This CDR3 has 15 residues. Germline V lookup: CDR1 SGHTA, CDR2 FQGNSA. Trimming stripped 3 bases from V and 7 bases from J, with 15 bases between. CDR3 in amino acids: CASSLAGFVGEKLFF. The CDR3 DNA reads as TGTGCCAGCAGCTTGGCAGGGTTTGTTGGTGAAAAACTGTTTTTT.

This chain links TRBV4-3 with TRBJ1-2; D not resolved. With 1 base removed from V and 2 bases from J, the gap between germline ends came to 5 bases. Germline V CDR1 and CDR2: LGHNA, YSLEER. The CDR3 runs 13 residues. This chain's CDR3 is CASSQGQNYGYTF. The CDR3 region has the DNA TGCGCCAGCAGCCAAGGCCAGAACTATGGCTACACCTTC.

V gene TRBV5-6 combines with J gene TRBJ1-4; 9 bases match TRBD1. V lost 3 bases to trimming and J lost 4 bases; unmatched junction nucleotides: 1. CDR3 length: 14 amino acids. Germline assignment: CDR1 SGHDT and CDR2 YYEEEE. This chain's CDR3 is CASSSGQGNEKLFF. CDR3 sequence (DNA): TGTGCCAGCAGCTCGGGACAGGGTAATGAAAAACTGTTTTTT.

In this sample, this clone is medium-sized (0.01 to 0.1%). The chain carries TRBV29-1 and TRBJ2-7, with 12 bases matching TRBD1. The CDR3 loop spans 12 amino acids. CDR1 and CDR2 (germline): SQVTM, ANQGSEA. The trim removed 7 bases at V and 5 bases at J, leaving 3 bases unmatched. CDR3 sequence reads: CSAGQGANEQYF. The CDR3 nucleotides are TGCAGCGCGGGACAGGGGGCCAACGAGCAGTACTTC.

This chain joins TRBV30 and TRBJ2-3, with TRBD1 identical over 9 bases. The CDR3 is 15 amino acids. CDR1 GTSNPN and CDR2 SVGIG come from the germline V gene (reference sequence). The J segment lost 3 bases and the V segment lost 1 base, leaving 5 bases of the junction unmatched. This CDR3 reads CAWSATGGWTDTQYF. DNA for the CDR3: TGTGCCTGGAGTGCAACAGGGGGCTGGACAGATACGCAGTATTTT.

V and J are TRBV6-4 and TRBJ1-4; D is perhaps TRBD1 (6 bases). V was pared by 8 bases and J by 0 bases, with 19 bases between. Germline V gene sequence: CDR1 MRHNA, CDR2 SNTAGT. The CDR3 length is 17 residues. The CDR3, as DNA: TGTGCCAGCGGCGTAACCCCACAGGGCACAACTAATGAAAAACTGTTTTTT. Translated, it gives CASGVTPQGTTNEKLFF.

The rearrangement links TRBV2 to TRBJ2-3, with a tentative D call TRBD1 (5 bases). Germline V gene sequence: CDR1 SNHLY, CDR2 FYNNEI. CDR3 length equals 13 residues. Trimming stripped 3 bases from V and 5 bases from J, with 9 bases between. CDR3 sequence: CASSELRGDTQYF. CDR3 DNA: TGTGCCAGCAGTGAGTTAAGGGGAGATACGCAGTATTTT. The full variable domain, its missing parts supplied by reference TRBV2 and TRBJ2-3, is EPEVTQTPSHQVTQMGQEVILRCVPISNHLYFYWYRQILGQKVEFLVSFYNNEISEKSEIFDDQFSVERPDGSNFTLKIRSTKLEDSAMYFCASSELRGDTQYFGPGTRLTVL.

The chain employs TRBV18 and TRBJ2-7; 11 positions agree with TRBD1. CDR3 length: 15 amino acids. From germline, CDR1 is KGHSH and CDR2 LQKENI. V dropped 3 bases and J dropped 2; count of bases not matched to a gene: 3. The DNA for the CDR3 is TGTGCCAGCTCACCCGGGACAGGGGGGACCTACGAGCAGTACTTC. Residues: CASSPGTGGTYEQYF.

V and J are TRBV5-4 and TRBJ1-4; D is possibly TRBD1 (6 bases). CDR1 SGHNT and CDR2 YYREEE come from the germline V gene (reference sequence). Trimming left V 0 bases short and J 2 bases short, with 8 bases between. This CDR3 region has 15 residues. The CDR3 is CASSLDGQTNEKLFF. The CDR3 DNA sequence: TGTGCCAGCAGCTTGGACGGACAGACTAATGAAAAACTGTTTTTT.

The gene calls are TRBV6-5 and TRBJ1-1; D possibly corresponds to TRBD1 (6 bases). CDR3 size: 13 residues. Germline V gene sequence: CDR1 MNHEY, CDR2 SVGAGI. With 7 bases removed from V and 4 bases from J, the gap between germline ends came to 13 bases. In DNA, the CDR3 is TGTGCCAGCATAAACAGGGCGGGCACTGAAGCTTTCTTT. The encoded protein is CASINRAGTEAFF.

This chain uses TRBV10-1 with TRBJ1-2; D perhaps matches TRBD1 (5 bases). The CDR3 spans 13 residues. The germline gives CDR1 WNHNN, CDR2 SYGVQD (reference sequence). V was trimmed by 0 bases and J by 6 bases, leaving 8 bases between them. CDR3 sequence: CASSESSGNGYTF. CDR3 sequence (DNA): TGCGCCAGCAGTGAGTCCTCAGGGAATGGCTACACCTTC.

The rearrangement uses TRBV7-9 and TRBJ1-4, with 7 bases fitting TRBD1. CDR1 is SEHNR and CDR2 is FQNEAQ in the germline V gene (reference sequence). The CDR3 spans 14 residues. Trimming at V came to 2 bases and at J to 12 bases, leaving 9 bases not matched to a gene. The CDR3 loop is CASSLPEGAVELFF. CDR3 sequence (DNA): TGTGCCAGCAGCTTACCAGAGGGGGCGGTGGAACTGTTTTTT.

This clone was seen just once. The J gene is TRBJ2-3, the V gene TRBV25-1, with D perhaps TRBD1 (5 bases). V lost 2 bases to trimming and J lost 3 bases, with 15 bases between them. Germline V gives CDR1 MGHDK, CDR2 SYGVNS. The CDR3 loop spans 16 amino acids. The CDR3 region has the DNA TGTGCCAGCAGTGAAGCTAGGGGCCAAAGGACAGATACGCAGTATTTT. Residues: CASSEARGQRTDTQYF.

The rearrangement joins TRBV7-9 to TRBJ1-1; D gene unclear. V gave up 5 bases and J gave up 5 bases, with 12 bases separating them. Germline lookup yields CDR1 SEHNR and CDR2 FQNEAQ (reference sequence). The CDR3 consists of 13 residues. CDR3 sequence (DNA): TGTGCCAGCAGCCGAGACCCGGGGACTGAAGCTTTCTTT. It yields the protein CASSRDPGTEAFF.

The chain uses TRBV19 and TRBJ2-2; 11 bases agree with TRBD2. Trimming cost V 7 bases and J 4 bases; bases outside gene matches: 8. Germline-derived CDR1 and CDR2 are LNHDA and SQIVND (reference sequence). The CDR3 has 16 residues. CDR3 amino acids: CASTPPGLAATGELFF. The CDR3 DNA is TGTGCCAGTACCCCTCCGGGACTAGCGGCCACCGGGGAGCTGTTTTTT.

The chain joins TRBV5-5 to TRBJ2-3; 12 bases agree with TRBD2. This CDR3 comprises 16 residues. Trimming cost V 2 bases and J 0 bases; bases outside gene matches: 1. CDR1 and CDR2 (germline): SGHKS, YYEKEE (reference sequence). In DNA form, the CDR3 reads TGTGCCAGCAGCTTACTAGCGGGGGGTAGCACAGATACGCAGTATTTT. Translated: CASSLLAGGSTDTQYF.

The chain carries TRBV10-3 and TRBJ1-2, with TRBD1 matching over 7 bases. V shed 3 bases and J 6 bases; nucleotides not matched to a gene: 7. Looked up from germline, CDR1 is ENHRY and CDR2 is SYGVKD. The length of the CDR3 is 14 residues. CDR3 loop: CAISDNRGLDGYTF. In nucleotides, the CDR3 is TGTGCCATCAGTGATAACAGGGGTCTCGATGGCTACACCTTC.

The V and J genes are TRBV6-1 and TRBJ2-5; 7 bases fit TRBD1. Germline CDR1 MNHNS, CDR2 SASEGT. V shed 3 bases and J 1 base; nucleotides not matched to a gene: 5. The CDR3 spans 15 residues. CDR3 loop: CASSETGQLQETQYF. CDR3 DNA sequence: TGTGCCAGCAGTGAGACGGGACAGCTCCAAGAGACCCAGTACTTC.

CDR3 DNA: TGTGCCAGCAGCGCGAGCGCGGCAGACAGATACTCTGGAAACACCATATATTTT. Amino acid sequence: CASSASAADRYSGNTIYF. J is TRBJ1-3 and V is TRBV13; the D gene is possibly TRBD1 (5 bases). With 5 bases removed from V and 0 bases from J, the gap between germline ends came to 20 bases. In germline, CDR1 is PRHDT, CDR2 FYEKMQ (reference sequence). The CDR3 consists of 18 residues.

The chain employs TRBV2 and TRBJ2-3; 9 positions agree with TRBD2. Germline lookup yields CDR1 SNHLY and CDR2 FYNNEI. Trimming cost V 7 bases and J 5 bases; bases outside gene matches: 7. The CDR3 consists of 14 residues. CDR3 residues: CASTGGGAQDTQYF. CDR3 bases: TGTGCCAGCACGGGCGGGGGGGCGCAAGATACGCAGTATTTT.

This chain joins TRBV15 and TRBJ1-4; possible D gene TRBD1, 5 bases. The ends were cut back, 1 base at V and 4 bases at J, with 7 bases in the middle. Germline assignment: CDR1 LNHNV and CDR2 YYDKDF (reference sequence). CDR3 size: 14 residues. CDR3 loop: CATSRAGINEKLFF. CDR3 nucleotide sequence: TGTGCCACCAGCAGAGCAGGGATTAATGAAAAACTGTTTTTT.

The chain couples TRBV15 to TRBJ2-6; TRBD1 aligns across 10 bases. With 4 bases clipped from V and 0 bases from J, the junction kept 6 bases outside the gene matches. Germline loops: CDR1 LNHNV, CDR2 YYDKDF (reference sequence). The CDR3 is 18 amino acids. CDR3 coding DNA: TGTGCCACCAGCAACACCGGGACAGGGGTCTCTGGGGCCAACGTCCTGACTTTC. Protein sequence: CATSNTGTGVSGANVLTF. Full variable domain (remainder filled in from reference TRBV15 and TRBJ2-6): DAMVIQNPRYQVTQFGKPVTLSCSQTLNHNVMYWYQQKSSQAPKLLFHYYDKDFNNEADTPDNFQSRRPNTSFCFLDIRSPGLGDTAMYLCATSNTGTGVSGANVLTFGAGSRLTVL.